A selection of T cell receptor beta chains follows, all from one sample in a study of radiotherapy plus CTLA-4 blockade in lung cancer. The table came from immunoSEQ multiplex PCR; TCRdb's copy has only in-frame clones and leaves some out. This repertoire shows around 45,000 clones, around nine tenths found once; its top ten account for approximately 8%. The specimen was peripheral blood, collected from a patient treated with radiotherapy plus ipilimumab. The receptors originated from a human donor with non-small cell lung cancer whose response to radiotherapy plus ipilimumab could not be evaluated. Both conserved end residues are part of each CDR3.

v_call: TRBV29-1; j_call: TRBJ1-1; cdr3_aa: CSVVRQGLNTEAFF
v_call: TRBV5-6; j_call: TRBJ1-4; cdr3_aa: CASRGTGRREKLFF
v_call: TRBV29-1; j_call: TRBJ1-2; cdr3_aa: CSVTGSDYGYTF
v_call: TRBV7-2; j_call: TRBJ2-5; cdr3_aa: CASSLEASGSPQYF
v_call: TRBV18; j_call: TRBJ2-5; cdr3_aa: CASSPTLAGGEETQYF
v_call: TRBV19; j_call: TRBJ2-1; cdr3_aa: CASSFSGKNYNEQFF
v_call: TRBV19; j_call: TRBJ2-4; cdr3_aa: CASSTTGNLGIQYF
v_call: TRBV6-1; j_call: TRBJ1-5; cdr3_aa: CASRPTGDLNQPQHF
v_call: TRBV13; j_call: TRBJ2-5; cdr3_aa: CASSFSLSGGIQETQYF
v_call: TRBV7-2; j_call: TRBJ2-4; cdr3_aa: CASSLAPGLAGGPAKNIQYF
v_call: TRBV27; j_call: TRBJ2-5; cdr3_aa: CASSLAVGGETQYF
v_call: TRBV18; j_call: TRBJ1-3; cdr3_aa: CASSPAGTVPHPGNTIYF
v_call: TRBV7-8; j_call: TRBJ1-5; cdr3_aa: CASSLARWEKNQPQHF
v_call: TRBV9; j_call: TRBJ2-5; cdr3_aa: CASSQGLGSQETQYF
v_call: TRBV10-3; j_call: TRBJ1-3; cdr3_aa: CAIIPDLGPGNTIYF
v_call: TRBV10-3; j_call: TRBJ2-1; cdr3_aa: CAIKGGLANNEQFF
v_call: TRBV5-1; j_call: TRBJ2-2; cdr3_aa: CASAHGAGDTGELFF
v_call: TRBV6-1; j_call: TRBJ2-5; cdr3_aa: CASSGGGARRETQYF
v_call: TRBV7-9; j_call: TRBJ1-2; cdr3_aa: CASSLAQSYGYTF
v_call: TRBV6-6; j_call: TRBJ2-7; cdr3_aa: CASRDGQGSYEQYF
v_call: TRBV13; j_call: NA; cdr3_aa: CASSFLTVPYEQYF
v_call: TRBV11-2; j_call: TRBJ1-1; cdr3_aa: CASSLWGGAGDTEAFF
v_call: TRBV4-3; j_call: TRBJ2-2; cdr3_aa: CASSQDYPDTGELFF
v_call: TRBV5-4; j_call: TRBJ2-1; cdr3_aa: CASSRPSGDNEQFF
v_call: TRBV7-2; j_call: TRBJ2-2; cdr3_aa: CASRGQGGTGELFF
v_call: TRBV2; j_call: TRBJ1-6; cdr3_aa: CASRLQETAGSPLHF
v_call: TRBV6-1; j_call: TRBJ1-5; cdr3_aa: CASSQDRANQPQHF
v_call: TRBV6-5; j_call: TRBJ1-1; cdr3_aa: CASSVQGYGTEAFF
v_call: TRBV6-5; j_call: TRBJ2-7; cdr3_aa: CASTMRENSYEQYF
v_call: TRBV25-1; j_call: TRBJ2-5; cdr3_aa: CASSEAGQKQETQYF
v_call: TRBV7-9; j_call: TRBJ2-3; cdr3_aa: CASSRSGVTDTQYF
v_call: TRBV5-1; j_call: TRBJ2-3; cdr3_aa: CASSSGQGATLASTDTQYF
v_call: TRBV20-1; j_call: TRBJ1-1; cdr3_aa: CSAKSNTEAFF
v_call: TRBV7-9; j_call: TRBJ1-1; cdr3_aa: CASSLEGTVTEAFF
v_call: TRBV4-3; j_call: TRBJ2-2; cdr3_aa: CASRLDRGVNGELFF
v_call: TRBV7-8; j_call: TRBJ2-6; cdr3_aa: CASSSTAGTGTSGANVLTF
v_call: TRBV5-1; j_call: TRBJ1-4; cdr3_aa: CASSLGAGTNEKLFF
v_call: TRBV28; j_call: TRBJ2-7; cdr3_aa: CASRDPGQANYEQYF
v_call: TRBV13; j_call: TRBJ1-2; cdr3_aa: CASSWGQGIYGYTF
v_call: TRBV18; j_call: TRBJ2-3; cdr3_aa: CASSQTGISTDTQYF
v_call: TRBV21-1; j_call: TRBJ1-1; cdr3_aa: CASSTQMGGGSTEAFF
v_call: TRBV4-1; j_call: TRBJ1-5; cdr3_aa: CASSQDRGNQPQHF
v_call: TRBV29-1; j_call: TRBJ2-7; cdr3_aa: CSAQLVHEQYF
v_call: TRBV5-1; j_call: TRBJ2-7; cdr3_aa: CASSGLAGSYEQYF
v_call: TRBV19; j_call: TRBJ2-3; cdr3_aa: CASSTFGGNTDTQYF
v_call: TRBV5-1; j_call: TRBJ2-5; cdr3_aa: CASRGTLSLGEETQYF
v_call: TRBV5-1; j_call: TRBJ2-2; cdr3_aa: CASSEQTGKNTGELFF
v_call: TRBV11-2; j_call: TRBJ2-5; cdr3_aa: CASSPGTGVETQYF
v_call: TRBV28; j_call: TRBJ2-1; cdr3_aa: CASLLGQGAYNEQFF
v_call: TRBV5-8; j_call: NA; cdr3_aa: CASRPPGLAYEQYF
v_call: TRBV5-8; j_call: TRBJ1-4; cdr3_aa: CASSEGQLNEKLFF
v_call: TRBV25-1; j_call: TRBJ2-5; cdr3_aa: CASSEPGAETQYF
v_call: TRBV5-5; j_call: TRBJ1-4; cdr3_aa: CASSFTGRGATNEKLFF
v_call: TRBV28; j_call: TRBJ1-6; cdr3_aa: CASSLRGQYSPLHF
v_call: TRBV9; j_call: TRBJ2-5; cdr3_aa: CASSYGLAGPQETQYF